The 30 T cell receptor beta chains below were found in one sample sequenced in a study of T cell responses to AZD1222 COVID-19 vaccine. Some clones are missing from TCRdb's copy, which holds only in-frame ones; the method was immunoSEQ multiplex PCR. Of approximately 150,000 clones listed, 92% are singletons. Sequences were derived from peripheral blood, sampled on day 0 of MenACWY control vaccination. These receptors were taken from an adult in good health.

The J gene is TRBJ2-3, the V gene TRBV9; tentatively, D is TRBD2 (5 bases). Trimming removed 2 bases from V and 2 bases from J, with 12 bases in between. The CDR3 consists of 15 residues. Germline V gene data show CDR1 as SGDLS and CDR2 as YYNGEE. In DNA, the CDR3 is TGTGCCAGCAGCGTGTCTAGCTTGGACACAGATACGCAGTATTTT. Protein sequence: CASSVSSLDTDTQYF.

The chain joins TRBV27 to TRBJ1-2; tentative D call: TRBD1 (6 bases). Trimming cost V 5 bases and J 5 bases, with 21 bases left between them. The CDR3 is 16 amino acids. Per the germline V gene, CDR1 is MNHEY and CDR2 is SMNVEV (reference sequence). CDR3: CASSPGNLIGQYGYTF. CDR3 nucleotide sequence: TGTGCCAGCAGTCCCGGTAATCTCATCGGACAGTATGGCTACACCTTC.

The chain links TRBV28 to TRBJ1-4; weak D call: TRBD1 (5 bases). Germline CDR1 reads MDHEN; CDR2 reads SYDVKM. The CDR3 is made up of 13 amino acids. The V and J ends lost 7 bases and 8 bases respectively, with 14 bases between them. The CDR3 sequence: CASTPGQKEKLFF. CDR3 nucleotide sequence: TGTGCCAGCACTCCAGGGCAGAAAGAAAAACTGTTTTTT.

V usage is TRBV28 and J usage is TRBJ2-4; 10 nucleotides agree with TRBD2. This CDR3 is 17 amino acids long. Germline CDR1 MDHEN, CDR2 SYDVKM. V trimming: 3 bases; J trimming: 0 bases; junction bases outside the gene matches: 5. CDR3 residues: CASSLLAGAPAKNIQYF. CDR3 bases: TGTGCCAGCAGTTTGCTAGCGGGAGCGCCAGCCAAAAACATTCAGTACTTC.

The CDR3: CASSMQGQGVQPQHF. The CDR3 DNA reads as TGTGCCAGTAGTATGCAAGGACAGGGGGTGCAGCCCCAGCATTTT. The chain employs TRBV19 and TRBJ1-5, with 10 bases matching TRBD1. The J segment lost 7 bases and the V segment lost 3 bases, leaving 6 bases of the junction unmatched. The CDR3 loop spans 15 amino acids. Germline V gene lookup returns CDR1 LNHDA and CDR2 SQIVND (reference sequence).

The chain employs TRBV2 and TRBJ2-7, with D unresolved. Looked up from germline, CDR1 is SNHLY and CDR2 is FYNNEI. The V and J ends lost 8 bases and 0 bases respectively, with 14 bases between them. The CDR3 consists of 14 residues. The CDR3 DNA follows: TGTGCCAGCCCTATCCATATAATCTCCTACGAGCAGTACTTC. Translation: CASPIHIISYEQYF.

In this sample, this clone turned up once. The V call is TRBV7-9, the J call TRBJ2-2; D is ambiguous. V was pared by 1 base and J by 6 bases, with 9 bases between. CDR1 is SEHNR and CDR2 is FQNEAQ in the germline V gene (reference sequence). The CDR3 sequence is 14 residues long. CDR3 DNA sequence: TGTGCCAGCAGCTTAGACTCGGCCGCCGGGGAGCTGTTTTTT. Amino acids: CASSLDSAAGELFF.

The chain carries TRBV30 and TRBJ2-7; the match to TRBD2 covers 8 bases. CDR1 and CDR2 (germline): GTSNPN, SVGIG (reference sequence). Trimming removed 1 base from V and 9 bases from J; junction bases left unmatched: 14. The CDR3 totals 15 residues. The CDR3: CAWSALRAGVSLQYF. The CDR3 DNA reads TGTGCCTGGAGTGCTCTAAGAGCGGGAGTTTCTTTGCAGTACTTC.

The chain carries TRBV18 and TRBJ2-2; D is ambiguous. The CDR3 spans 13 residues. The germline V gene has CDR1 KGHSH and CDR2 LQKENI. Trimming removed 6 bases from V and 3 bases from J, with 8 bases in between. For the CDR3, the DNA is TGTGCCAGCTCCCCCATTTACACCGGGGAGCTGTTTTTT. It encodes CASSPIYTGELFF.

The V gene is TRBV7-2, the J gene TRBJ1-6; D call uncertain. Looked up from germline, CDR1 is SGHTA and CDR2 is FQGNSA. CDR3 length equals 14 residues. V dropped 6 bases and J dropped 0 bases, with 6 bases sitting between them. In nucleotides, the CDR3 is TGTGCCAGCAGAAAGAGCTCCTATAATTCACCCCTCCACTTT. The encoded protein is CASRKSSYNSPLHF.

This sequence joins TRBV27 and TRBJ2-2; perhaps D is TRBD1 or TRBD2 (5 bases each). This CDR3 comprises 13 residues. Germline assignment: CDR1 MNHEY and CDR2 SMNVEV (reference sequence). Trimming left V 8 bases short and J 4 bases short, with 11 bases between. As DNA, the CDR3 is TGTGCCAGCCACTATGGGGGCACCGGGGAGCTGTTTTTT. It codes for CASHYGGTGELFF.

The gene calls are TRBV7-2 and TRBJ2-3, with D perhaps matching TRBD2 (5 bases). Per the germline V gene, CDR1 is SGHTA and CDR2 is FQGNSA. The V end was cut by 3 bases, the J end by 0 bases, with 10 bases between. This CDR3 is built from 15 residues. This CDR3 is CASSLSGTSTDTQYF. The CDR3 DNA reads TGTGCCAGCAGCTTGAGCGGTACTAGCACAGATACGCAGTATTTT.

This chain connects TRBV15 to TRBJ1-2; no reliable D call. Germline-derived CDR1 and CDR2 are LNHNV and YYDKDF (reference sequence). This CDR3 has 13 amino acids. V dropped 3 bases and J dropped 1 base, with 6 bases sitting between them. CDR3: CATSRPFNYGYTF. DNA of the CDR3: TGTGCCACCAGCAGGCCGTTTAACTATGGCTACACCTTC.

The chain uses TRBV28 and TRBJ2-3; TRBD2 matches at 10 bases. CDR3 size: 16 residues. Germline lookup yields CDR1 MDHEN and CDR2 SYDVKM. The junction had 7 bases not matched to a gene; V was cut back by 3 bases and J by 4 bases. The CDR3 DNA sequence: TGTGCCAGCAGTTTGGCTAGCGGGAGTGCAGCAGATACGCAGTATTTT. This gives the protein CASSLASGSAADTQYF.

The chain uses TRBV16 and TRBJ1-2; TRBD1 matches 9 bases. The CDR3 consists of 17 residues. CDR1 and CDR2 from the germline V gene are KGHSY and FQNENV. Trimming at V came to 5 bases and at J to 2 bases, leaving 12 bases not matched to a gene. The CDR3 is CASSSRDRDNHNYGYTF. The CDR3, as DNA: TGTGCCAGCAGCTCCCGGGACAGGGATAATCACAACTATGGCTACACCTTC.

This clone appeared once. The chain recombines TRBV6-2 or TRBV6-3 with TRBJ2-7, with D maybe TRBD1 (6 bases). Germline CDR1 is MNHEY and CDR2 is SVGEGT. The CDR3 is made up of 17 amino acids. V dropped 1 base and J dropped 6 bases, with 22 bases sitting between them. The CDR3 reads CASSYYGTPRQVGEQYF. The CDR3 DNA follows: TGTGCCAGCAGTTACTACGGGACCCCGCGACAGGTGGGCGAGCAGTACTTC.

V and J are TRBV19 and TRBJ1-2; 7 positions agree with TRBD1. V lost 3 bases, J lost 3 bases, and 7 bases stayed unmatched. CDR3 length equals 15 residues. From germline, CDR1 is LNHDA and CDR2 SQIVND (reference sequence). Here the CDR3 DNA reads TGTGCCAGTAGTATTAACAGGGGCATTGACTATGGCTACACCTTC. It encodes CASSINRGIDYGYTF. Looking up the rest from reference TRBV19 and TRBJ1-2 gives the full variable domain: DGGITQSPKYLFRKEGQNVTLSCEQNLNHDAMYWYRQDPGQGLRLIYYSQIVNDFQKGDIAEGYSVSREKKESFPLTVTSAQKNPTAFYLCASSINRGIDYGYTFGSGTRLTVV.

The rearrangement uses TRBV7-9 and TRBJ1-2; no definite D call. CDR3 size: 17 residues. V was pared by 0 bases and J by 0 bases, with 14 bases between. Germline V gene data show CDR1 as SEHNR and CDR2 as FQNEAQ (reference sequence). The DNA for the CDR3 is TGTGCCAGCAGCTTAGCGCGGGGTATCGGATCTAACTATGGCTACACCTTC. As protein: CASSLARGIGSNYGYTF.

CDR3 residues: CASSSDILTEAFF. The CDR3 DNA follows: TGCGCCAGCAGTTCGGACATTCTCACTGAAGCTTTCTTT. The chain combines TRBV5-1 with TRBJ1-1, with a tentative D call TRBD1 (5 bases). The CDR3 is 13 amino acids. Trimming pared 5 bases from V and 4 bases from J, leaving 12 bases between. CDR1 and CDR2 from the germline V gene are SGHRS and YFSETQ.

The count of this clone is one. The chain employs TRBV2 and TRBJ1-3; D is unresolved. CDR1 is SNHLY and CDR2 is FYNNEI in the germline V gene. This CDR3 spans 15 amino acids. V dropped 2 bases and J dropped 4 bases, with 12 bases sitting between them. The CDR3 sequence: CASSERETIGNTIYF. The CDR3 DNA reads as TGTGCCAGCAGTGAAAGGGAGACAATAGGAAACACCATATATTTT.

V and J are TRBV30 and TRBJ1-1, with a tentative D call TRBD1 (6 bases). The CDR3 loop spans 14 amino acids. V dropped 7 bases and J dropped 4 bases, with 19 bases sitting between them. Germline CDR1 reads GTSNPN; CDR2 reads SVGIG (reference sequence). The CDR3 loop reads CASTVGGAGTEAFF. The CDR3 DNA reads as TGTGCCTCCACTGTGGGGGGCGCTGGCACTGAAGCTTTCTTT.

The genes are TRBV5-1 and TRBJ1-5, with D perhaps matching TRBD1 (5 bases). CDR3 size: 14 residues. Germline V CDR1 and CDR2: SGHRS, YFSETQ. Trimming took 1 base from V and 7 from J, leaving 12 bases between them. Here the CDR3 DNA reads TGCGCCAGCAGCTTGAATGGGGGACTCCAGCCCCAGCATTTT. Protein sequence: CASSLNGGLQPQHF.

The V and J genes are TRBV9 and TRBJ1-3; maybe TRBD1 (5 bases). The V end lost 1 base, the J end lost 0 bases, and 5 bases lay between the germline ends. There are 14 residues in the CDR3. Germline V gives CDR1 SGDLS, CDR2 YYNGEE. CDR3 amino acids: CASSVQGSGNTIYF. The CDR3 DNA sequence: TGTGCCAGCAGCGTACAGGGCTCTGGAAACACCATATATTTT.

V and J are TRBV14 and TRBJ2-5; D unclear. The CDR3 has 13 amino acids. Germline V lookup: CDR1 SGHDN, CDR2 FVKESK. V was shortened by 5 bases and J by 5 bases, with 12 bases between the two germline ends. The CDR3 protein is CASSFRVQETQYF. In DNA form, the CDR3 reads TGTGCCAGCAGCTTCCGGGTCCAGGAGACCCAGTACTTC.

The chain uses TRBV3-1 (or the pseudogene TRBV3-2) and TRBJ2-4; D ambiguous. Germline-derived CDR1 and CDR2 are LGHDT and YNNKEL (reference sequence). The V gene lost 1 base and the J gene lost 8 bases, with 9 bases spanning the gap. The CDR3 has 13 amino acids. Here the CDR3 reads CASSQGSVDIQYF. In DNA form, the CDR3 reads TGTGCCAGCAGCCAAGGATCAGTGGACATTCAGTACTTC.

The J gene is TRBJ2-1, the V gene TRBV11-2; 12 positions agree with TRBD2. Germline V gene data show CDR1 as SGHAT and CDR2 as FQNNGV. The CDR3 has 16 amino acids. J lost 3 bases, V lost 5 bases, and 5 bases had no gene match. The CDR3 DNA follows: TGTGCCAGCAGCCTCAGGACTAGCGGGGACTACAATGAGCAGTTCTTC. This sequence encodes CASSLRTSGDYNEQFF.

The gene calls are TRBV29-1 and TRBJ1-3; unclear D gene. CDR3 length equals 12 residues. The germline V gene has CDR1 SQVTM and CDR2 ANQGSEA. The V and J ends lost 3 bases and 3 bases respectively, with 6 bases between them. The CDR3 protein is CSVETFGNTIYF. In nucleotides, the CDR3 is TGCAGCGTTGAGACTTTTGGAAACACCATATATTTT.

This rearrangement joins TRBV3-1 (or the pseudogene TRBV3-2) to TRBJ1-3; D gene ambiguous. V lost 2 bases to trimming and J lost 2 bases, with 4 bases between them. This CDR3 has 13 amino acids. Germline assignment: CDR1 LGHDT and CDR2 YNNKEL (reference sequence). The DNA of the CDR3 is TGTGCCAGCAGCCAACCGGCTGGAAACACCATATATTTT. Protein sequence: CASSQPAGNTIYF.

The V gene is TRBV11-3, the J gene TRBJ1-6; a possible D gene is TRBD1 (5 bases). Germline CDR1 and CDR2: SGHNT and YENEEA. Trimming took 5 bases from V and 9 from J, leaving 14 bases between them. The CDR3 spans 14 residues. CDR3 residues: CASSHGGEGSPLHF. CDR3 sequence (DNA): TGTGCCAGCAGCCATGGAGGGGAAGGTTCACCCCTCCACTTT.

This chain links TRBV27 with TRBJ2-1; D gene unclear. Germline V gives CDR1 MNHEY, CDR2 SMNVEV (reference sequence). The CDR3 spans 14 residues. V was pared by 3 bases and J by 5 bases, with 11 bases between. CDR3 bases: TGTGCCAGCAGTTTGAACGTAAAGAACAATGAGCAGTTCTTC. This encodes CASSLNVKNNEQFF.